This TCR beta chain was identified during a study of beta chain features in type 1 diabetes. What was sequenced were expressed TCRB transcripts, since all of the isolated RNA had been reverse transcribed. The repertoire was sequenced with immunoSEQ multiplex PCR; TCRdb's copy has only in-frame clones and lacks some. Among approximately 340,000 clones, roughly 16% were seen once, and the ten largest hold under 0.02%. The sequence was collected from a woman aged 18 to 35 in good health. The material sequenced was naive CD4+ T cells from blood.

CDR3 in DNA: TGTGCCAGTAGCTATTCGGGACTAGCGGGAGAAGAGACCCAGTACTTC. Translated, it gives CASSYSGLAGEETQYF. The chain employs TRBV19 and TRBJ2-5; TRBD2 agrees at 14 bases. The CDR3 consists of 16 residues. Germline CDR1 is LNHDA and CDR2 is SQIVND (reference sequence). V lost 6 bases, J lost 3 bases, and 6 bases stayed unmatched.